The 20 T cell receptor beta chains below all came from one sample that was sequenced in a study of blood T cell repertoires in COVID-19. This table comes from immunoSEQ multiplex PCR, and its TCRdb copy is limited to in-frame clones, with some not included. The table lists roughly 65,000 clones, about 94% of them singletons. Sequencing input: peripheral blood. These TCRs come from a man between 65 and 85 years old with active COVID-19.

This clone was observed a single time. This chain links TRBV5-1 with TRBJ2-3, with 9 nucleotides matching TRBD2. Losses at the gene ends were 0 bases for V and 0 bases for J; bases not matched to a gene: 8. The CDR3 totals 18 residues. Germline V gene sequence: CDR1 SGHRS, CDR2 YFSETQ. The CDR3 is CASSLVAGGLGSTDTQYF. CDR3 DNA sequence: TGCGCCAGCAGCTTGGTTGCGGGGGGGCTCGGTAGCACAGATACGCAGTATTTT.

The chain employs TRBV6-2 or TRBV6-3 and TRBJ2-7; TRBD2 matches 11 bases. The CDR3 is 16 amino acids. The V gene's germline CDR1 is MNHEY and CDR2 SVGEGT. The V segment lost 2 bases and the J segment 2 bases; nucleotides outside the gene matches: 5. DNA for the CDR3: TGTGCCAGCAGTTACCCGCCTAGCGGGGGGCCCTACGAGCAGTACTTC. Its translation is CASSYPPSGGPYEQYF.

The chain carries TRBV2 and TRBJ1-4, with TRBD1 matching 8 bases. CDR1 SNHLY and CDR2 FYNNEI come from the germline V gene. The CDR3 length is 16 residues. J gave up 7 bases and V 3 bases, and 10 bases lay outside the gene matches. The CDR3: CASSDNPGGVGEKLFF. The CDR3, as DNA: TGTGCCAGCAGTGATAATCCAGGGGGCGTCGGTGAAAAACTGTTTTTT.

The chain has TRBV7-9 and TRBJ2-3; D is perhaps TRBD2 (5 bases). V lost 4 bases and J lost 0, with 8 bases in between. Per germline, CDR1 SEHNR and CDR2 FQNEAQ (reference sequence). CDR3 size: 14 residues. The CDR3 is CASSYDYSTDTQYF. The CDR3 DNA is TGTGCCAGCAGCTATGACTACAGCACAGATACGCAGTATTTT. The variable domain in full, completed from reference TRBV7-9 and TRBJ2-3, reads DTGVSQNPRHKITKRGQNVTFRCDPISEHNRLYWYRQTLGQGPEFLTYFQNEAQLEKSRLLSDRFSAERPKGSFSTLEIQRTEQGDSAMYLCASSYDYSTDTQYFGPGTRLTVL.

This chain connects TRBV6-1 to TRBJ2-5; TRBD2 is a possible D gene (7 bases). CDR1 is MNHNS and CDR2 is SASEGT in the germline V gene. CDR3 size: 16 residues. V was clipped by 2 bases and J by 1 base, with 14 bases between them. CDR3 DNA: TGTGCCAGCAGTGAATATGGGGGGGGCCTCCAAGAGACCCAGTACTTC. It codes for CASSEYGGGLQETQYF.

This clone has only one observation. The chain carries TRBV2 and TRBJ2-5, with D maybe TRBD1 (5 bases). Trimming shortened V by 8 bases and J by 0 bases, and 16 bases separated the two germline ends. The CDR3 totals 15 residues. Germline-derived CDR1 and CDR2 are SNHLY and FYNNEI. The CDR3, as DNA: TGTGCCAGCTCTTTGGCAGGGCTGTACCAAGAGACCCAGTACTTC. Translated, it gives CASSLAGLYQETQYF.

This sequence joins TRBV23-1 and TRBJ2-4; 8 positions match TRBD1. TRBV23-1 is classed as an ORF, of uncertain function. This CDR3 has 17 amino acids. After removal of 5 bases from V and 0 bases from J, the junction contained 9 bases not matched to a gene. The CDR3 bases are TGCGCCAGCAGTAAGGTTGGGACAGGTCTAGCCAAAAACATTCAGTACTTC. Its protein is CASSKVGTGLAKNIQYF.

This clone appeared once. This CDR3 is CASTPGGETEAFF. The CDR3, as DNA: TGTGCCAGCACCCCTGGAGGAGAAACTGAAGCTTTCTTT. The chain couples TRBV6-4 to TRBJ1-1; unclear D gene. Germline CDR1 is MRHNA and CDR2 is SNTAGT. CDR3 size: 13 residues. With 7 bases removed from V and 5 bases from J, the gap between germline ends came to 14 bases.

The V gene is TRBV2, the J gene TRBJ2-1; TRBD2 matches at 13 bases. The CDR3 consists of 16 residues. V lost 4 bases to trimming and J lost 4 bases; unmatched junction nucleotides: 4. Germline values: CDR1 SNHLY, CDR2 FYNNEI. CDR3 sequence: CASSVLAGGSYNEQFF. CDR3 bases: TGTGCCAGCAGTGTACTAGCGGGGGGGAGTTACAATGAGCAGTTCTTC.

The V gene is TRBV18, the J gene TRBJ2-5; 7 bases line up with TRBD2. The CDR3 has 14 amino acids. Trimming at V came to 0 bases and at J to 2 bases, leaving 0 bases not matched to a gene. From germline, CDR1 is KGHSH and CDR2 LQKENI. Written as DNA, the CDR3 is TGTGCCAGCTCACCACCGGGACTACAAGAGACCCAGTACTTC. Translation gives CASSPPGLQETQYF. The full variable domain, with the rest looked up from reference TRBV18 and TRBJ2-5, is NAGVMQNPRHLVRRRGQEARLRCSPMKGHSHVYWYRQLPEEGLKFMVYLQKENIIDESGMPKERFSAEFPKEGPSILRIQQVVRGDSAAYFCASSPPGLQETQYFGPGTRLLVL.

The chain links TRBV14 to TRBJ1-2; D is unresolved. This CDR3 has 13 residues. Deletions cut 0 bases from V and 4 bases from J, with 6 bases between. Germline CDR1 is SGHDN and CDR2 is FVKESK. CDR3 nucleotides: TGTGCCAGCAGCCAAGACAGACTCTATGGCTACACCTTC. Its protein is CASSQDRLYGYTF.

This chain connects TRBV27 to TRBJ2-1, with 10 bases identical to TRBD2. Germline CDR1 is MNHEY and CDR2 is SMNVEV (reference sequence). The J segment lost 7 bases and the V segment lost 7 bases, leaving 10 bases of the junction unmatched. This CDR3 spans 15 amino acids. Written as DNA, the CDR3 is TGTGCCAGCACCATTAAGCGGGGGGGCAGGAATGAGCAGTTCTTC. The encoded protein is CASTIKRGGRNEQFF.

CDR3: CASTRRGLDTQYF. As DNA, the CDR3 is TGTGCCAGTACGCGGAGGGGCTTAGATACGCAGTATTTT. This sequence joins TRBV6-5 and TRBJ2-3; possibly TRBD2 for D (6 bases). Germline V gene sequence: CDR1 MNHEY, CDR2 SVGAGI. The V gene lost 9 bases and the J gene lost 5 bases, with 15 bases spanning the gap. The CDR3 is made up of 13 amino acids.

The chain links TRBV7-2 to TRBJ2-3, with D uncertain. V was pared by 1 base and J by 2 bases, with 7 bases between. From germline, CDR1 is SGHTA and CDR2 FQGNSA. CDR3 length: 14 amino acids. The DNA of the CDR3 is TGTGCCAGCAGCTTAGTTTTTAACACAGATACGCAGTATTTT. Its protein is CASSLVFNTDTQYF.

This clone appeared once. The rearrangement links TRBV6-5 to TRBJ1-5; D is uncertain. V dropped 6 bases and J dropped 0 bases, with 12 bases sitting between them. The germline V gene has CDR1 MNHEY and CDR2 SVGAGI. This CDR3 contains 15 residues. CDR3 loop: CASREVTHSNQPQHF. Here the CDR3 DNA reads TGTGCCAGCAGAGAGGTTACCCATAGCAATCAGCCCCAGCATTTT.

The chain combines TRBV7-9 with TRBJ1-3; TRBD1 agrees at 8 bases. Germline V gene data show CDR1 as SEHNR and CDR2 as FQNEAQ (reference sequence). The CDR3 loop spans 14 amino acids. The V gene end was trimmed by 1 base and the J gene end by 6 bases; junction bases not matched to a gene: 2. CDR3 in amino acids: CASSLDQGANTIYF. CDR3 bases: TGTGCCAGCAGCTTAGATCAGGGGGCAAACACCATATATTTT.

The rearrangement uses TRBV6-6 and TRBJ1-1; D remains unclear. Trimming removed 2 bases from V and 2 bases from J, with 12 bases in between. CDR1 and CDR2 (germline): MNHNY, SVGAGI (reference sequence). The CDR3 has 15 amino acids. CDR3 DNA sequence: TGTGCCAGCAGTTACCCCAGGCCTGGTAACACTGAAGCTTTCTTT. Translation gives CASSYPRPGNTEAFF.

The rearrangement joins TRBV28 to TRBJ2-7; perhaps TRBD2 as D (5 bases). There are 17 residues in the CDR3. The germline V gene encodes CDR1 MDHEN and CDR2 SYDVKM. V was pared by 1 base and J by 5 bases, with 21 bases between. The CDR3 nucleotides read TGTGCCAGCAGTTTATTACCGGCCGCTGCGGGCCCCCACGAGCAGTACGTC. Translated: CASSLLPAAAGPHEQYV.

The rearrangement links TRBV24-1 to TRBJ2-1, with 13 positions matching TRBD2. V gave up 4 bases and J gave up 5 bases; unmatched junction bases: 7. This CDR3 is 17 amino acids long. Germline lookup yields CDR1 KGHDR and CDR2 SFDVKD. In DNA, the CDR3 is TGTGCCACCAGTGACCCGGGACTAGCGGGGACAAACAATGAGCAGTTCTTC. Amino acid sequence: CATSDPGLAGTNNEQFF.

This chain links TRBV3-1 (or the pseudogene TRBV3-2) with TRBJ2-1; 10 bases are shared with TRBD1. Trimming at V came to 1 base and at J to 3 bases, leaving 9 bases not matched to a gene. This CDR3 has 18 residues. CDR1 and CDR2 from the germline V gene are LGHDT and YNNKEL (reference sequence). CDR3 residues: CASSQGILRDRGYNEQFF. The CDR3 nucleotides are TGTGCCAGCAGCCAAGGAATACTCCGGGACAGGGGCTACAATGAGCAGTTCTTC.